Listed below are T cell receptor beta chains from one sample, sequenced in a study of blood T cell repertoires in COVID-19. Clones were sequenced by immunoSEQ multiplex PCR, and TCRdb holds only the in-frame ones, with some missing. The repertoire holds 250,000 to 300,000 clones, around 90% seen once, with 0.8% to 1% in the top ten. The specimen was PBMCs or T cells enriched from blood (not recorded which). These receptors all come from a woman in her 30s who had recovered from COVID-19. Each CDR3 is given with its conserved first and last residue. A D gene is named only where the DNA matches it firmly. For some rows the clone size is stated as once, few or many, or as a class when expanded; others skip it.

TRBJ1-6,TRBD1,TRBV7-8,-,CASSLASNKGASPLHF,TGTGCCAGCAGCTTAGCTTCGAATAAGGGGGCTTCACCCCTCCACTTT
TRBJ1-6,TRBD1,TRBV10-2,-,CASSSYGQDNSPLHF,TGCGCCAGCAGCAGCTACGGACAGGATAATTCACCCCTCCACTTT
TRBJ1-1,-,TRBV6-5,once,CASSYSRGKLNTEAFF,TGTGCCAGCAGTTACTCTCGCGGTAAATTGAACACTGAAGCTTTCTTT
TRBJ1-4,-,TRBV7-9,-,CASSLVFRTAERDEKLFF,TGTGCCAGCAGCTTAGTATTTAGGACCGCCGAGAGGGATGAAAAACTGTTTTTT
TRBJ1-2,-,TRBV28,-,CASSPNLVYGYTF,TGTGCCAGCAGTCCCAACTTGGTCTATGGCTACACCTTC
TRBJ2-2,TRBD1,TRBV4-3,-,CASSLLTGQGIAGELFF,TGCGCCAGCAGCCTGTTAACCGGACAGGGGATAGCCGGGGAGCTGTTTTTT
TRBJ2-1,TRBD2,TRBV7-3,few,CASSLNPPQAFGGNEQFF,TGTGCCAGCAGCTTAAACCCTCCACAGGCTTTCGGGGGGAATGAGCAGTTCTTC
TRBJ2-2,TRBD1,TRBV7-3,-,CASSWRGAHQGQLNTGELFF,TGTGCCAGCAGCTGGCGTGGGGCTCACCAGGGACAGTTAAACACCGGGGAGCTGTTTTTT
TRBJ2-1,-,TRBV3-1/TRBV3-2,-,CASSPLPRDEQFF,TGTGCCAGCAGCCCACTCCCCAGGGATGAGCAGTTCTTC
TRBJ2-5,TRBD2,TRBV27,once,CASSRAGVLQETQYF,TGTGCCAGCAGTCGAGCGGGAGTGTTACAAGAGACCCAGTACTTC
TRBJ1-4,TRBD1,TRBV15,few,CATSRDRQQGVKLFF,TGTGCCACCAGCAGAGACCGGCAACAGGGGGTAAAACTGTTTTTT
TRBJ1-6,-,TRBV4-1,-,CASSQDNRERDSPLHF,TGCGCCAGCAGCCAAGACAACAGGGAGAGGGATTCACCCCTCCACTTT
TRBJ2-3,-,TRBV9,-,CASSAGLEGWAQYF,TGTGCCAGCAGCGCGGGACTGGAGGGTTGGGCGCAGTATTTT
TRBJ2-4,-,TRBV20-1,-,CSAPRGNIQYF,TGCAGTGCCCCGCGGGGAAACATTCAGTACTTC
TRBJ1-5,TRBD1,TRBV11-3,-,CASSPGQDLYSNQPQHF,TGTGCCAGCAGCCCGGGACAGGATTTATATAGCAATCAGCCCCAGCATTTT
TRBJ2-4,TRBD1,TRBV6-1,-,CASREQGARAKNIQYF,TGTGCCAGCAGAGAACAGGGGGCGCGGGCCAAAAACATTCAGTACTTC
TRBJ2-7,-,TRBV5-1,once,CASSTRQSYEQYF,TGCGCCAGCAGCACCAGACAGTCCTACGAGCAGTACTTC
TRBJ2-5,-,TRBV27,-,CASSSLGARETQYF,TGTGCCAGCAGTTCTCTGGGGGCCCGAGAGACCCAGTACTTC
TRBJ2-1,TRBD1,TRBV7-9,-,CASSRVGTAYYNEQFF,TGTGCCAGCAGCCGCGTCGGGACAGCGTACTACAATGAGCAGTTCTTC
TRBJ1-2,TRBD1,TRBV7-9,-,CASSLGPGGRYGYTF,TGTGCCAGCAGCTTAGGGCCAGGGGGCCGCTATGGCTACACCTTC
TRBJ1-5,-,TRBV27,-,CASSLSLNQPQHF,TGTGCCAGCAGTTTGAGTCTTAATCAGCCCCAGCATTTT
TRBJ2-3,TRBD1,TRBV6-2/TRBV6-3,few,CASSAGTGDTDTQYF,TGTGCCAGCAGCGCCGGGACAGGGGACACAGATACGCAGTATTTT
TRBJ2-4,-,TRBV6-1,once,CASSARRGLALAKNIQYF,TGTGCCAGCAGTGCCCGACGCGGACTGGCACTGGCCAAAAACATTCAGTACTTC
TRBJ1-2,TRBD1,TRBV30,-,CAWSVWQGAAYGYTF,TGTGCCTGGAGTGTATGGCAGGGGGCAGCCTATGGCTACACCTTC
TRBJ2-4,-,TRBV7-3,-,CASSAVGQNIQYF,TGTGCCAGCAGCGCTGTGGGGCAAAACATTCAGTACTTC
TRBJ2-7,-,TRBV10-3,-,CAISRGPSSYEQYF,TGTGCCATCAGTAGGGGTCCCAGCTCCTACGAGCAGTACTTC
TRBJ2-1,TRBD2,TRBV5-1,-,CASSSGTSGYNEQFF,TGCGCCAGCAGCTCCGGGACTAGCGGATACAATGAGCAGTTCTTC
TRBJ2-3,TRBD1,TRBV3-1/TRBV3-2,once,CASSLTTGGRYF,TGTGCCAGCAGTCTAACGACAGGGGGCAGGTATTTT
TRBJ2-5,TRBD2,TRBV19,few,CASSIAGLAQETQYF,TGTGCCAGTAGTATCGCAGGACTAGCCCAAGAGACCCAGTACTTC
TRBJ1-3,-,TRBV12-3/TRBV12-4,-,CASSAAGNTIYF,TGTGCCAGCAGCGCCGCGGGCAACACCATATATTTT
TRBJ1-1,TRBD1,TRBV5-1,-,CASSTFGTANTEAFF,TGCGCCAGCAGCACCTTCGGGACAGCGAACACTGAAGCTTTCTTT
TRBJ2-7,TRBD2,TRBV28,-,CASSGSLAAYEQYF,TGTGCCAGCAGTGGTTCACTAGCGGCCTACGAGCAGTACTTC
TRBJ1-5,-,TRBV29-1,-,CSVGGGAQPQHF,TGCAGCGTTGGCGGGGGGGCACAGCCCCAGCATTTT
TRBJ2-7,TRBD2,TRBV10-2,-,CASSHGLAGSSYEQYF,TGCGCCAGCAGTCACGGACTAGCGGGGAGCTCCTACGAGCAGTACTTC
TRBJ1-1,TRBD1,TRBV19,-,CASRGTAFMNTEAFF,TGTGCCAGTAGAGGGACAGCCTTCATGAACACTGAAGCTTTCTTT
TRBJ2-1,TRBD2,TRBV5-1,-,CASSRGTSGRVVQEAQFF,TGCGCCAGCAGCCGAGGGACTAGCGGGAGAGTCGTCCAGGAGGCGCAGTTCTTC
TRBJ1-4,-,TRBV10-2,-,CASSGPGQINEKLFF,TGCGCCAGCAGTGGGCCAGGACAGATAAATGAAAAACTGTTTTTT